What follows are 25 T cell receptor beta chains derived from one specimen sequenced in a study of identical twins. TCRdb reprocessed the 5' RACE reads via MiXCR and lists one record per CDR3 protein. The table shows some 1,700,000 distinct CDR3 sequences, with about 31% occurring only once. Sequences were obtained from cord blood. Every receptor here comes from a newborn girl in good health.

The rearrangement uses TRBV20-1 and TRBJ2-7, with D tentatively TRBD2 (5 bases). The V end lost 7 bases, the J end lost 3 bases, and 13 bases lay between the germline ends. The CDR3 totals 12 residues. Germline CDR1 DFQATT, CDR2 SNEGSKA (reference sequence). CDR3 bases: TGCAGTGTAAAAAGTCGGGGCTACGAGCAGTACTTC. Protein: CSVKSRGYEQYF.

A few counts support this clonotype. The rearrangement joins TRBV19 to TRBJ2-1; D is perhaps TRBD2 (5 bases). CDR1 is LNHDA, CDR2 SQIVND, per germline (reference sequence). Trimming pared 2 bases from V and 0 bases from J, leaving 8 bases between. This CDR3 contains 15 residues. CDR3: CASSITGSSYNEQFF. CDR3 coding DNA: TGTGCCAGTAGTATAACGGGGAGCTCCTACAATGAGCAGTTCTTC.

The J gene is TRBJ2-3, the V gene TRBV5-4; 12 bases line up with TRBD2. The junction had 12 bases not matched to a gene; V was cut back by 4 bases and J by 3 bases. Germline values: CDR1 SGHNT, CDR2 YYREEE (reference sequence). The CDR3 is 18 residues long. The CDR3 nucleotides read TGTGCCAGCAGCGTCAGGACTAGCGGGACTCTTGCAACAGATACGCAGTATTTT. Residues: CASSVRTSGTLATDTQYF. The variable domain in full, with the rest retrieved from reference TRBV5-4 and TRBJ2-3, is ETGVTQSPTHLIKTRGQQVTLRCSSQSGHNTVSWYQQALGQGPQFIFQYYREEENGRGNFPPRFSGLQFPNYSSELNVNALELDDSALYLCASSVRTSGTLATDTQYFGPGTRLTVL.

CDR3 protein: CASSYFGTAPNYGYTF. The CDR3 DNA sequence: TGTGCCAGCAGTTACTTCGGGACGGCTCCTAACTATGGCTACACCTTC. The chain has TRBV6-6 and TRBJ1-2, with TRBD1 as a possible D gene (5 bases). Deletions cut 1 base from V and 0 bases from J, with 12 bases between. CDR3 length equals 16 residues. Germline values: CDR1 MNHNY, CDR2 SVGAGI (reference sequence).

The table lists this clonotype with a few counts. A read error may account for a junction end that differs from germline. The chain is built from TRBV2 and TRBJ2-1, with 8 bases identical to TRBD2. Per the germline V gene, CDR1 is SNHLY and CDR2 is FYNNEI. The CDR3 runs to 15 residues. CDR3 amino acids: CASSESSGSYNEQFF. The CDR3 coding sequence is TGCGCCAGCAGTGAGTCTAGCGGGTCCTACAATGAGCAGTTCTTC. Full variable domain (outside the CDR3, taken from reference TRBV2 and TRBJ2-1): EPEVTQTPSHQVTQMGQEVILRCVPISNHLYFYWYRQILGQKVEFLVSFYNNEISEKSEIFDDQFSVERPDGSNFTLKIRSTKLEDSAMYFCASSESSGSYNEQFFGPGTRLTVL.

Notes on this clonotype: Germline is not matched at one junction end, which may reflect a read error. V is TRBV10-3 and J is TRBJ2-3; D possibly uses TRBD1 or TRBD2 (5 bases each). The CDR3 covers 12 residues. Germline V gene sequence: CDR1 ENHRY, CDR2 SYGVKD. The CDR3 protein is CAISGTADAQYF. In nucleotides, the CDR3 is TGCGCCATCAGTGGGACGGCAGATGCGCAGTATTTT.

This clonotype was counted a single time. The chain is built from TRBV7-2 and TRBJ2-1; 8 bases match TRBD2. The J call is in doubt because the DNA end fits TRBJ2-7 better. The germline CDR1 and CDR2 sequences are SGHTA and FQGNSA. This CDR3 contains 14 residues. The CDR3 is CASSKRTSFNEQYF. The CDR3 DNA follows: TGTGCCAGCAGCAAAAGGACTAGCTTCAATGAGCAGTACTTC.

The rearrangement links TRBV6-6 to TRBJ1-6, with 9 bases lining up with TRBD1. CDR1 MNHNY and CDR2 SVGAGI come from the germline V gene (reference sequence). The CDR3 has 14 amino acids. V dropped 6 bases and J dropped 8; count of bases not matched to a gene: 5. The CDR3 DNA sequence: TGTGCCAGCAGATATGACAGGGGGGATTCACCCCTCCACTTT. Amino acids: CASRYDRGDSPLHF.

The V call is TRBV19, the J call TRBJ1-1; 9 nucleotides align to TRBD1. There are 15 residues in the CDR3. V trimming: 7 bases; J trimming: 6 bases; junction bases outside the gene matches: 12. Germline V lookup: CDR1 LNHDA, CDR2 SQIVND (reference sequence). The DNA of the CDR3 is TGTGCCAGTACCAAGGACAGGGGATCTAGGGCTGAAGCTTTCTTT. Protein: CASTKDRGSRAEAFF.

The table lists this clonotype with a few counts. The chain recombines TRBV20-1 with TRBJ2-3, with TRBD2 matching over 9 bases. CDR3 size: 14 residues. Looked up from germline, CDR1 is DFQATT and CDR2 is SNEGSKA (reference sequence). With V trimmed by 3 bases and J by 5 bases, 6 bases remained unmatched. As DNA, the CDR3 is TGCAGTGCTAGTCCGGGACTAGCAATAGATACGCAGTATTTT. Protein: CSASPGLAIDTQYF.

The chain recombines TRBV11-2 with TRBJ1-4; weak D call: TRBD1 (5 bases). The CDR3 is 15 residues long. V gave up 5 bases and J gave up 3 bases, with 13 bases separating them. Per the germline V gene, CDR1 is SGHAT and CDR2 is FQNNGV. Written as DNA, the CDR3 is TGTGCCAGCAGCCCAAAGGGGTTTGCTAATGAAAAACTGTTTTTT. Its protein product is CASSPKGFANEKLFF.

This chain links TRBV11-2 with TRBJ2-1, with D tentatively TRBD2 (6 bases). This CDR3 is built from 17 residues. The germline V gene has CDR1 SGHAT and CDR2 FQNNGV. V lost 4 bases and J 6 bases, leaving 22 bases between the germline ends. The CDR3 spells CASSWRDGRGISNEQFF. For the CDR3, the DNA is TGTGCCAGCAGCTGGAGAGATGGGCGGGGTATCAGCAATGAGCAGTTCTTC.

The chain combines TRBV14 with TRBJ1-1, with unresolved D. CDR1 and CDR2 (germline): SGHDN, FVKESK. This CDR3 is 17 amino acids long. V was clipped by 0 bases and J by 6 bases, with 20 bases between them. The CDR3 spells CASSQEVAGRPVSEAFF. In DNA, the CDR3 is TGTGCCAGCAGCCAAGAGGTCGCCGGTAGGCCGGTGTCTGAAGCTTTCTTT.

This clonotype was detected only once. The chain uses TRBV10-3 and TRBJ2-1; a weak D match, TRBD2 (7 bases). The J call could be wrong; TRBJ2-7 is a better fit for the DNA end. The CDR3 has 16 residues. Germline V lookup: CDR1 ENHRY, CDR2 SYGVKD. This CDR3 reads CAIRRTPEGGHNEQYF. CDR3 nucleotide sequence: TGTGCCATCAGACGAACACCGGAGGGGGGGCACAATGAGCAGTACTTC.

This rearrangement joins TRBV5-1 to TRBJ1-1, with D possibly matching TRBD1 (6 bases). CDR1 SGHRS and CDR2 YFSETQ come from the germline V gene. There are 16 residues in the CDR3. Trimming removed 4 bases at V and 3 bases at J, with 19 bases between. CDR3 region: CASSPVGGPRDTEAFF. The CDR3 bases are TGCGCCAGCAGCCCGGTCGGGGGCCCTAGGGACACTGAAGCTTTCTTT.

This clonotype was seen many times. The chain uses TRBV10-3 and TRBJ2-1; D assignment may be TRBD1 or TRBD2 (6 bases each). The CDR3 is made up of 14 amino acids. V dropped 3 bases and J dropped 6 bases, with 12 bases sitting between them. CDR1 ENHRY and CDR2 SYGVKD come from the germline V gene. CDR3 sequence: CAISELGGLNEQFF. The DNA for the CDR3 is TGTGCCATCAGTGAACTGGGGGGCCTCAATGAGCAGTTCTTC.

This chain connects TRBV6-5 to TRBJ2-2, with D perhaps matching TRBD2 (5 bases). Germline V CDR1 and CDR2: MNHEY, SVGAGI. The CDR3 is 14 amino acids. The V and J ends lost 7 bases and 3 bases respectively, with 12 bases between them. For the CDR3, the DNA is TGTGCCAGCACGACTACGGGGTACACCGGGGAGCTGTTTTTT. Its protein product is CASTTTGYTGELFF.

The CDR3 is CASSLGASSNTIYF. As DNA, the CDR3 is TGTGCCAGCAGCTTAGGGGCTAGTAGCAACACCATATATTTT. The rearrangement uses TRBV7-8 and TRBJ1-3; no reliable D call. V was cut by 1 base and J by 7 bases, with 11 bases left in between. CDR1 and CDR2 from the germline V gene are SGHVS and FQNEAQ. The CDR3 extends over 14 amino acids.

This clonotype was seen a few times. The chain recombines TRBV30 with TRBJ2-1; 10 bases fit TRBD1. The CDR3 consists of 11 residues. Germline CDR1 GTSNPN, CDR2 SVGIG (reference sequence). In nucleotides, the CDR3 is TGTGGACAGGGGGCATACAATGAGCAGTTCTTC. Protein sequence: CGQGAYNEQFF.

This clonotype was seen a handful of times. V gene TRBV29-1 combines with J gene TRBJ2-5; 10 nucleotides match TRBD1. The CDR3 is made up of 16 amino acids. CDR1 is SQVTM, CDR2 ANQGSEA, per germline. V lost 2 bases to trimming and J lost 2 bases; unmatched junction nucleotides: 8. The DNA for the CDR3 is TGCAGCGTTGAACGACAGGGGGCGGGAGGTCAAGAGACCCAGTACTTC. This translates into CSVERQGAGGQETQYF.

The chain links TRBV24-1 to TRBJ1-2; D not resolved. From germline, CDR1 is KGHDR and CDR2 SFDVKD. V dropped 2 bases and J dropped 4 bases, with 7 bases sitting between them. This CDR3 region has 13 residues. CDR3 nucleotide sequence: TGTGCCACCAGTGATTCCAGACGCTATGGCTACACCTTC. Translated, it gives CATSDSRRYGYTF.

This clonotype was seen more than once but under ten times. The chain employs TRBV12-3 or TRBV12-4 and TRBJ2-2; 10 bases match TRBD2. The CDR3 loop spans 17 amino acids. V was clipped by 6 bases and J by 2 bases; unmatched bases: 9. CDR3 amino acids: CASRPAGGLHNTGELFF. The CDR3 DNA follows: TGTGCCAGCAGACCAGCGGGAGGGCTCCACAACACCGGGGAGCTGTTTTTT.

This clonotype has a handful of counts. J is TRBJ1-4 and V is TRBV20-1, with D possibly matching TRBD1 (5 bases). Germline V gives CDR1 DFQATT, CDR2 SNEGSKA (reference sequence). V was pared by 0 bases and J by 0 bases, with 17 bases between. There are 18 residues in the CDR3. CDR3 in amino acids: CSARDLRGGSATNEKLFF. DNA for the CDR3: TGCAGTGCTAGAGATTTGAGGGGTGGGAGCGCAACTAATGAAAAACTGTTTTTT.

This chain connects TRBV6-2 or TRBV6-3 to TRBJ2-1; D assignment may be TRBD1 or TRBD2 (5 bases each). Germline V gene data show CDR1 as MNHEY and CDR2 as SVGEGT. The CDR3 length is 16 residues. Between the trimmed V and J ends, which lost 5 bases and 1 base, there was a span of 15 bases. CDR3 coding DNA: TGTGCCAGCAGTGATCCGGGACCCCCTTCCTACAATGAGCAGTTCTTC. It yields the protein CASSDPGPPSYNEQFF.

This clonotype was picked up a small number of times. V is TRBV6-1 and J is TRBJ2-1, with D hard to call. This CDR3 is built from 12 residues. Trimming pared 7 bases from V and 5 bases from J, leaving 9 bases between. Germline V lookup: CDR1 MNHNS, CDR2 SASEGT. Here the CDR3 DNA reads TGTGCCAGCACCCGGGTAAACAATGAGCAGTTCTTC. Protein: CASTRVNNEQFF.